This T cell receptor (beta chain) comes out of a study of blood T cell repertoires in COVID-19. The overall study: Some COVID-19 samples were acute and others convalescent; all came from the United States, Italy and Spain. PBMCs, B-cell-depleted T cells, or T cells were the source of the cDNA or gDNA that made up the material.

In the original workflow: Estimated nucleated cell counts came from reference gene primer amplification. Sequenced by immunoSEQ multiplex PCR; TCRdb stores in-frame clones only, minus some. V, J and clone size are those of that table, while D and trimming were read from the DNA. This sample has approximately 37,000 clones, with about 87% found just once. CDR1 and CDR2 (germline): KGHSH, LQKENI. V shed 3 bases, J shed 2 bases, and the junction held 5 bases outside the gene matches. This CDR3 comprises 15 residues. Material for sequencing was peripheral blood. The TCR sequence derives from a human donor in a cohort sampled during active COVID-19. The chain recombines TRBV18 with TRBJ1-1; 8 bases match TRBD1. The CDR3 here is CASSPADRANTEAFF. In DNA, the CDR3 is TGTGCCAGCTCACCTGCGGACAGGGCTAACACTGAAGCTTTCTTT.